Here is one T cell receptor (beta chain) with its context. Its specific antigen is unknown. Base qualities were left out, and no much larger clone turns up one base away. Spanning cysteine to phenylalanine, the CDR3 consists of 17 amino acids. Kept here is only the CDR3 DNA, which spans 51 bases and is read in frame from base 1. For CDR1 and CDR2, the germline V gene lists SGDLS and YYNGEE. Cut back by 0 bases and 0 bases, the V and J ends lie 16 bases apart. This sample is drawn from a study of blood T cell repertoires in COVID-19 (dated by TCRdb to 2018 to 2021). At the level of the whole study: Samples covering the acute and convalescent phases of COVID-19 were provided by collaborators in the United States, Italy and Spain. The repertoires were made available in a free public database intended to serve as a resource for research on the immune response to SARS-CoV-2. The prospective study material was composed of cDNA or gDNA derived from T cells, B-cell-depleted T cells, or PBMCs. The samples were drawn from the first 160 participants of the ongoing ImmuneRACE study and from 1,254 subjects provided by 6 global collaborators. The sample metadata nearly always contained a de-identified subject ID, COVID-19 status, age in years and sex. Where HLA class I and class II types were available, the types were taken from metadata supplied by the sample provider, not from assay-based typing. The dataset comprised deeply sampled blood TCRbeta repertoires from subjects exposed to, actively infected with, or recovered from COVID-19. General findings and caveats noted by the study authors: The quantity of clinical and demographic metadata differed by source and by participant and was supplied without curation.

TCRbeta CDR3 regions were amplified from genomic DNA using the immunoSEQ Assay, a bias-controlled multiplex PCR. The paper's processing steps were these. The number of nucleated cells in each sample was estimated by amplification of reference gene primers within the assay. To quantify the absolute abundance of each unique TCRbeta CDR3 rearrangement, sequence reads were collapsed and filtered. For each sample, productive Simpson clonality was calculated as the square root of Simpson's diversity index across productive rearrangements. In its TCRdb copy, this immuneACCESS table keeps in-frame sequences only and misses some clones. Where compared with another copy, unresolved V genes explain less than half of these, and the others have no known cause. V, J and clone size were drawn from that table, and D and trimming were deduced from the DNA. The sample includes tens of thousands of clones, with around 91% observed a single time. The ten largest clones represent 15% to 20% of the sample.

One collaborating source in Seattle enrolled patients while the patients were actively infected and followed the patients over time throughout the course of disease. Whole blood was collected in K2EDTA tubes by collaborating institutions according to the institutions' own protocols. For TCRbeta analysis, collaborators shipped samples as frozen whole blood, isolated PBMCs, or DNA extracted from either of those sample types. The sequence links TRBV9 to TRBJ2-7; the D region possibly corresponds to TRBD2 (7 bases align). The sequence was collected from a woman in her sixties with COVID-19, enrolled during active disease. Sequenced input: peripheral blood. The CDR3 region reads CASSVGGGLPSSYEQYF. The DNA sequence is given as TGTGCCAGCAGCGTAGGAGGGGGACTACCGAGCTCCTACGAGCAGTACTTC.